A single sample is the source of the 19 T cell receptor beta chains below, sequenced in a study of blood T cells in healthy people across ages. Together with a sample-barcoded 5' primer, a J-beta primer mix was included in a second PCR lasting about 6 to 12 cycles. MiXCR, applied by TCRdb to the 5' RACE reads, yields one record per CDR3 protein. Here the sample spans about 780,000 distinct CDR3 sequences, about 42% being singletons. Input material: blood. The receptors were gathered from an older man in good health.

V is TRBV9 and J is TRBJ2-3; D ambiguous. V lost 0 bases, J lost 6 bases, and 5 bases lay in between. Germline V gene lookup returns CDR1 SGDLS and CDR2 YYNGEE. This CDR3 contains 12 residues. The CDR3 region is CASSVATDTQYF. The CDR3 DNA sequence: TGTGCCAGCAGCGTAGCTACGGATACGCAGTATTTT.

This clonotype was seen only a few times. V is TRBV6-5 and J is TRBJ2-7, with a possible D match to TRBD2 (5 bases). Germline CDR1 reads MNHEY; CDR2 reads SVGAGI. The CDR3 has 14 residues. V was shortened by 5 bases and J by 5 bases, with 16 bases between the two germline ends. The CDR3 DNA follows: TGTGCCAGCAGTACCCGCGGAGGAGAGAACGAGCAGTACTTC. As protein: CASSTRGGENEQYF.

Regarding this clonotype: A much larger clone sits a single nucleotide away, making a read error possible. The chain uses TRBV7-2 and TRBJ2-3, with D unresolved. The V end lost 1 base, the J end lost 4 bases, and 9 bases lay between the germline ends. Germline V gene data show CDR1 as SGHTA and CDR2 as FQGNSA. The CDR3 extends over 14 amino acids. This CDR3 reads CASSLVGTADTQYF. The CDR3 DNA reads as TGTGCCAGCAGCTTAGTCGGTACGGCAGATACGCAGTATTTT. Complete variable domain (other parts from reference TRBV7-2 and TRBJ2-3): GAGVSQSPSNKVTEKGKDVELRCDPISGHTALYWYRQSLGQGLEFLIYFQGNSAPDKSGLPSDRFSAERTGGSVSTLTIQRTQQEDSAVYLCASSLVGTADTQYFGPGTRLTVL.

This chain links TRBV20-1 with TRBJ2-1; TRBD1 matches at 8 bases. The CDR3 covers 14 residues. The V gene end was trimmed by 6 bases and the J gene end by 7 bases; junction bases not matched to a gene: 11. Per germline, CDR1 DFQATT and CDR2 SNEGSKA (reference sequence). CDR3 DNA sequence: TGCAGTGCCCCGAGGACAGGGAGGTCTAATGAGCAGTTCTTC. This codes for CSAPRTGRSNEQFF.

There are a few counts of this clonotype. This rearrangement joins TRBV3-1 to TRBJ1-2, with D unresolved. V gave up 5 bases and J gave up 0 bases, with 7 bases separating them. Germline assignment: CDR1 LGHDT and CDR2 YNNKEL (reference sequence). This CDR3 contains 13 residues. In DNA form, the CDR3 reads TGTGCCAGCAGCGTCCGGACTAACTATGGCTACACCTTC. Its translation: CASSVRTNYGYTF.

This clonotype was observed at least ten times. Possible read error: a much larger clone is one base away. V and J are TRBV7-6 and TRBJ2-5; the match to TRBD2 covers 9 bases. Germline CDR1 reads SGHVS; CDR2 reads FNYEAQ. The trim removed 4 bases at V and 11 bases at J, leaving 14 bases unmatched. This CDR3 has 15 amino acids. CDR3 nucleotides: TGTGCCAGCAGCTATAGCGGGAGCTTCGGCAATGAGCAGTACTTC. It codes for CASSYSGSFGNEQYF.

The chain carries TRBV7-9 and TRBJ2-4; a possible D gene is TRBD2 (5 bases). The closer fit of TRBJ2-7 to the DNA end suggests the J call may be wrong. This CDR3 comprises 15 residues. Germline CDR1 is SEHNR and CDR2 is FQNEAQ (reference sequence). CDR3 sequence (DNA): TGTGCCAGCAGCTTAGCGCTATTAGGAGGTGGCGAGCAGTACTTC. Its translation: CASSLALLGGGEQYF.

This clonotype was counted only a few times. The J gene is TRBJ2-3, the V gene TRBV4-3; D remains ambiguous. The CDR3 spans 13 residues. Looked up from germline, CDR1 is LGHNA and CDR2 is YSLEER. Trimming removed 4 bases from V and 4 bases from J, with 9 bases in between. The CDR3 nucleotides read TGCGCCAGCAGCCCTGAACGTGCAGATACGCAGTATTTT. Amino acid sequence: CASSPERADTQYF.

V and J are TRBV3-1 and TRBJ2-7, with 7 bases identical to TRBD1. The length of the CDR3 is 15 residues. J lost 3 bases, V lost 0 bases, and 5 bases had no gene match. Germline values: CDR1 LGHDT, CDR2 YNNKEL (reference sequence). The CDR3 reads CASSQDGQVGYEQYF. For the CDR3, the DNA is TGTGCCAGCAGCCAAGATGGACAGGTGGGCTACGAGCAGTACTTC.

J is TRBJ2-1 and V is TRBV4-1; D gene unclear. The V gene lost 1 base and the J gene lost 8 bases, with 9 bases spanning the gap. The germline V gene has CDR1 MGHRA and CDR2 YSYEKL. CDR3 length: 13 amino acids. DNA for the CDR3: TGCGCCAGCAGCCAAGTGATAGACGATGAGCAGTTCTTC. Its protein product is CASSQVIDDEQFF.

The chain combines TRBV20-1 with TRBJ2-2; D gene unclear. The CDR3 is 12 residues long. Trimming removed 4 bases from V and 8 bases from J, with 11 bases in between. Germline V gene data show CDR1 as DFQATT and CDR2 as SNEGSKA (reference sequence). The CDR3 region is CSAMSTLGELFF. Here the CDR3 DNA reads TGCAGTGCTATGAGCACGCTTGGGGAGCTGTTTTTT.

The gene calls are TRBV6-6 and TRBJ2-1; no reliable D call. Trimming took off 0 bases at V and 5 bases at J, with 8 bases between the two ends. The germline gives CDR1 MNHNY, CDR2 SVGAGI (reference sequence). The CDR3 loop spans 14 amino acids. The CDR3 coding sequence is TGTGCCAGCAGTTACTCGTACACAGACAATGAGCAGTTCTTC. As protein: CASSYSYTDNEQFF.

Regarding this clonotype: One end of the junction varies from germline; a read error may be responsible. CDR3 protein: CASSLQQANTGKLFF. For the CDR3, the DNA is TGCGCCAGCAGCTTACAACAGGCGAACACCGGGAAGCTGTTTTTT. This rearrangement joins TRBV5-1 to TRBJ2-2; D may match TRBD1 or TRBD2 (5 bases each). This CDR3 is built from 15 residues. The germline CDR1 and CDR2 sequences are SGHRS and YFSETQ.

The J gene is TRBJ2-5, the V gene TRBV29-1; D is unresolved. Germline CDR1 SQVTM, CDR2 ANQGSEA. Trimming pared 1 base from V and 3 bases from J, leaving 12 bases between. There are 14 residues in the CDR3. The CDR3 coding sequence is TGCAGCGTTGAAGGCGGCGCCGGAGAAGAGACCCAGTACTTC. Translating gives CSVEGGAGEETQYF.

This clonotype has a handful of counts. This rearrangement joins TRBV5-1 to TRBJ2-5; D possibly corresponds to TRBD2 (6 bases). V was pared by 3 bases and J by 5 bases, with 17 bases between. CDR1 and CDR2 from the germline V gene are SGHRS and YFSETQ. The CDR3 has 15 amino acids. CDR3 sequence (DNA): TGCGCCAGCAGCTGGGGTAGTTACGGAGGGGAGACCCAGTACTTC. This translates into CASSWGSYGGETQYF.

The genes are TRBV7-2 and TRBJ2-7, with 12 positions matching TRBD2. CDR3 length equals 16 residues. CDR1 is SGHTA, CDR2 FQGNSA, per germline. V lost 0 bases and J lost 3; bases outside the gene matches: 3. CDR3 DNA sequence: TGTGCCAGCAGCTTAGCATCGACTAGCGGGAGCTACGAGCAGTACTTC. It is translated as CASSLASTSGSYEQYF.

This clonotype was seen only a few times. The gene calls are TRBV5-1 and TRBJ2-7, with 8 bases aligning to TRBD1. J was trimmed by 5 bases and V by 0 bases; bases with no gene match: 10. The germline gives CDR1 SGHRS, CDR2 YFSETQ. This CDR3 has 16 amino acids. For the CDR3, the DNA is TGCGCCAGCAGCTTGGGTGGACAGGGCATGGTCCACGAGCAGTACTTC. This codes for CASSLGGQGMVHEQYF.

Ten or more counts support this clonotype. The chain is built from TRBV25-1 and TRBJ2-3; no firm D call. V lost 8 bases to trimming and J lost 2 bases, with 5 bases between them. Per germline, CDR1 MGHDK and CDR2 SYGVNS. The CDR3 sequence is 11 residues long. Here the CDR3 DNA reads TGTGCCAGCGGTTTCACAGATACGCAGTATTTT. This gives the protein CASGFTDTQYF.

CDR3 sequence reads: CASSALGTSGRNEQFF. In DNA form, the CDR3 reads TGTGCCAGCAGTGCACTGGGGACTAGCGGGCGCAATGAGCAGTTCTTC. The gene calls are TRBV25-1 and TRBJ2-1, with 12 bases that match TRBD2. Trimming took 4 bases from V and 6 from J; bases not matched to a gene: 7. Germline lookup yields CDR1 MGHDK and CDR2 SYGVNS. CDR3 size: 16 residues. Full variable domain (rest looked up from reference TRBV25-1 and TRBJ2-1): EADIYQTPRYLVIGTGKKITLECSQTMGHDKMYWYQQDPGMELHLIHYSYGVNSTEKGDLSSESTVSRIRTEHFPLTLESARPSHTSQYLCASSALGTSGRNEQFFGPGTRLTVL.